The rows below give T cell receptor beta chains drawn from one sample of a study of metastatic and nonmetastatic thyroid tumors. Using MiXCR, TCRdb re-called clones from the PCR reads. This table holds 5,000 or so clones, roughly 30% found once. The sequenced sample was adjacent normal tissue. The receptors come from a female donor with papillary thyroid cancer or a benign thyroid nodule (not recorded which). Some clones in this sample may be carry-over from other donors' samples. CDR3s include the opening cysteine and the closing phenylalanine or tryptophan. The D gene is left open where the match is weak. Some rows mark clone size as missing; the rest say once, few, many or name a class of expanded clone.

TRBJ2-1 TRBV28 . few TGTGCCAGCAGAACATGGTACTCTGCGCAGTTCTTC CASRTWYSAQFF
TRBJ2-7 TRBV6-1 . . TGTGCCAGCAGTGAAGCAGGTTCCTACGAGCAGTACTTC CASSEAGSYEQYF
TRBJ2-5 TRBV7-9 . medium-sized TGTGCCAGCAGCTTGGAGTTGTACCAAGGAACCCAGTACTTC CASSLELYQGTQYF
TRBJ1-2 TRBV28 TRBD1 few TGTGCCAGCAGTCCCGACAGGGGTCTAGGTGGCTACACCTTC CASSPDRGLGGYTF
TRBJ2-6 TRBV6-1 . few TGTGCCAGCAGTACCGTTGGGGGCGGTGGGGCCAACGTCCTGACTTTC CASSTVGGGGANVLTF
TRBJ1-1 TRBV5-1 TRBD1 . TGCGCCATCAGCTTGGTACGGCAGGGGGACTCTGATGCTTTCTTT CAISLVRQGDSDAFF
TRBJ1-6 TRBV11-2 . . TGTGCCAGCAGCTTGAGAGACGACAGTTTAATGTTCCGAAATTCACCCCTCCACTTT CASSLRDDSLMFRNSPLHF
TRBJ2-5 TRBV4-3 TRBD2 once TGCGCCAGCAGCCCAACCGTGGGGGAGGGAGAGACCCAGTACTTC CASSPTVGEGETQYF
TRBJ2-2 TRBV3-1 TRBD2 . TGTGCCAGCAGCCGAGATTTCGGGACTAGAGACACCGGGGAGCCGTTTTTT CASSRDFGTRDTGEPFF
TRBJ2-7 TRBV27 . . TGTGCCAGCAGTTTAGTGTCCGAGCACTACGAGCAGTACTTC CASSLVSEHYEQYF
TRBJ2-1 TRBV2 . few TGTGCCAGCAGTGACCGTAGGATGAGTGAGCAGTTCTTC CASSDRRMSEQFF
TRBJ2-5 TRBV6-1 TRBD1 few TGTGCCAGCACTCGATCCGGGACAGGGACGAGTGAGACCCAGTACTTC CASTRSGTGTSETQYF
TRBJ2-5 TRBV6-2/TRBV6-3 TRBD1 . TGTGCCAGCAGTTACGACAGGGTGGGAGAGACCCAGTACTTC CASSYDRVGETQYF
TRBJ2-1 TRBV7-2 . . TGTGCCAGCAGCTTAGCGGGGTCTAACAATGAGCAGTTCTTC CASSLAGSNNEQFF
TRBJ2-3 TRBV7-9 . . TGTGCCAGCAGCTTAGCTCAGGGAAGAGATACGCAGTATTTT CASSLAQGRDTQYF
TRBJ2-7 TRBV20-1 TRBD2 . TGCAGTGCCCCCGGGGGGGCAGGCTACGAGCAGTACTTC CSAPGGAGYEQYF
TRBJ1-2 TRBV20-1 . medium-sized TGCAGTGCTAGAAAAGGACAGAACCCCAAGGGCTACACCTTC CSARKGQNPKGYTF
TRBJ2-1 TRBV11-2 TRBD2 . TGTGCCAGCAGCTCGGGACTAGCGGGAGGTAATGAGCAGTTCTTC CASSSGLAGGNEQFF
TRBJ2-2 TRBV6-2/TRBV6-3 . few TGTGCCAGCAGTTGGGCAGGCCGTACACGAGGGGAGCTGTTTTTT CASSWAGRTRGELFF
TRBJ1-4 TRBV5-1 TRBD1 . TGCGCCAGCAGCTTTGAGGCAGGGGGAGTGACTAATGAAAAACTGTTTTTT CASSFEAGGVTNEKLFF
TRBJ2-7 TRBV20-1 TRBD2 . TGCAGTGCTATCCCGGGAGGGGTCCCCTACGAGCAGTACTTC CSAIPGGVPYEQYF
TRBJ1-5 TRBV30 . . TGTGCCTGGAGTGTGGGAGGCCATAGCAATCAGCCCCAGCATTTT CAWSVGGHSNQPQHF
TRBJ1-1 TRBV29-1 . few TGCAGTGCTCCGGGAGGTGGGGCCAAGACTGAAGCTTTCTTT CSAPGGGAKTEAFF
TRBJ2-1 TRBV11-2 TRBD2 . TGTGCCAGCAGCGGAATGTGGACTAGCGGGAGTAGAAATGAGCAGTTCTTC CASSGMWTSGSRNEQFF
TRBJ2-1 TRBV20-1 TRBD2 . TGCAGTGCTAGAGATGGGACTAGGCCCTACAATGAGCAGTTCTTC CSARDGTRPYNEQFF
TRBJ2-7 TRBV6-5 . few TGTGCCAGCAGTTACTCGTCAGTCTACGAGCAGTACTTC CASSYSSVYEQYF
TRBJ2-1 TRBV30 . medium-sized TGTGCCTGGTCCCCAGGGGCAGTGAATGAGCAGTTCTTC CAWSPGAVNEQFF
TRBJ1-6 TRBV4-3 . . TGCGCCAGCAGCCCCCTAGGTGGAAGCAGTTCACCCCTCCACTTT CASSPLGGSSSPLHF
TRBJ2-2 TRBV7-3 . medium-sized TGTGCCAGCAGCCCGGGTAGTTTGAGTACCGGGGAGCTGTTTTTT CASSPGSLSTGELFF
TRBJ2-7 TRBV28 . . TGTGCCAGCCAAGTTTCCCCCCCGTTCTACGAGCAGTACTTC CASQVSPPFYEQYF
TRBJ2-1 TRBV28 . medium-sized TGTGCCAGCAGTTTATCGGCGGGCTACAATGAGCAGTTCTTC CASSLSAGYNEQFF
TRBJ2-7 TRBV27 TRBD1 . TGTGCCAGCAGTTTAACGGGACAGGGCGCCTACGAGCAGTACTTC CASSLTGQGAYEQYF
TRBJ2-7 TRBV20-1 TRBD2 medium-sized TGCAGTGCGGGGGGACTAGCGGGTACCTACGAGCAGTACTTC CSAGGLAGTYEQYF
TRBJ2-7 TRBV6-1 TRBD1 few TGTGCCAGCACCAAAAAACCGGGACAGGGCAGCCAGCAGTACTTC CASTKKPGQGSQQYF
TRBJ2-7 TRBV10-3 . few TGTGCCATCAGTGCGACGGGAGTCCCCCATTTTTGCGAGCAGTACTTC CAISATGVPHFCEQYF
TRBJ2-6 TRBV6-2/TRBV6-3 TRBD1 . TGTGCCAGCAGTGGCCAGACAGGGGCCCCTGGGGCCAACGTCCTGACTTTC CASSGQTGAPGANVLTF
TRBJ2-7 TRBV6-2/TRBV6-3 . . TGTGCTGCGGAGGGGGACCACTCCTACGAGCAGTACTTC CAAEGDHSYEQYF
TRBJ2-4 TRBV27 . . TGTGCCAGCAGTACCAGGGGCGAGGAAAACATTCAGTACTTC CASSTRGEENIQYF
TRBJ2-7 TRBV2 TRBD1 . TGTGCCAGCAGTACCAGACAGGGCGGCTCCTACGAGCAGTACTTC CASSTRQGGSYEQYF
TRBJ1-1 TRBV7-8 TRBD1 medium-sized TGTGCCAGCAGCTTGGGGACAGGGGCTTCGAACACTGAAGCTTTCTTT CASSLGTGASNTEAFF